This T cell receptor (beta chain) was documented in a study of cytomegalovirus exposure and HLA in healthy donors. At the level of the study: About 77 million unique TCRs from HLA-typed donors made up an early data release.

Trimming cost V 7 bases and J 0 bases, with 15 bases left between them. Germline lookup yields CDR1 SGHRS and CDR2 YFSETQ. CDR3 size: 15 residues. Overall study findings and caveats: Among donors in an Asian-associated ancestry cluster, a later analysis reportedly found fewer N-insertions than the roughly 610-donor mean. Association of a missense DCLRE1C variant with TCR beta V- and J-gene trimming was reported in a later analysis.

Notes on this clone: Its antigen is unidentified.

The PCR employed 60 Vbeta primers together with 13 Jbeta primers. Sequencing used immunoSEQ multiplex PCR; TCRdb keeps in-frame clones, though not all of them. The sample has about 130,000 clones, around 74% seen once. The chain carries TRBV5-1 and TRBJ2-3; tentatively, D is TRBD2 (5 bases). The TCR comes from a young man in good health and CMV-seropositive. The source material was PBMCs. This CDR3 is CASGRTPASTDTQYF. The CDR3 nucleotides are TGCGCCAGCGGGCGGACTCCTGCTAGCACAGATACGCAGTATTTT.